Below, 14 T cell receptor beta chains from the same sample are listed, as sequenced in a study of blood T cell repertoires in COVID-19. The table came from immunoSEQ multiplex PCR; TCRdb's copy has only in-frame clones and leaves some out. The table has around 180,000 clones, under 85% seen once. The sample comprised PBMCs or T cells enriched from blood (not recorded which). These receptors were obtained from a man aged 50 to 59 who had recovered from COVID-19.

The V and J genes are TRBV11-2 and TRBJ1-4; D gene unclear. Germline V gene data show CDR1 as SGHAT and CDR2 as FQNNGV. The CDR3 has 15 amino acids. The germline V and J ends were trimmed by 4 bases and 8 bases, with 17 bases remaining between them. CDR3 sequence (DNA): TGTGCCAGCAGCTCCTTCTATGTAGCGCGGGAAAAACTGTTTTTT. This gives the protein CASSSFYVAREKLFF.

V is TRBV6-4 and J is TRBJ1-6, with TRBD1 matching over 9 bases. Losses at the gene ends were 2 bases for V and 6 bases for J; bases not matched to a gene: 8. This CDR3 contains 17 residues. CDR1 MRHNA and CDR2 SNTAGT come from the germline V gene. CDR3 in amino acids: CASSDVGTGWSNSPLHF. As DNA, the CDR3 is TGTGCCAGCAGTGACGTAGGGACAGGGTGGAGTAATTCACCCCTCCACTTT.

V is TRBV5-1 and J is TRBJ1-1, with 7 bases identical to TRBD1. Unmatched junction bases numbered 3, after V lost 0 bases and J lost 1 base. This CDR3 comprises 15 residues. In germline, CDR1 is SGHRS, CDR2 YFSETQ. The CDR3: CASSLDGTANTEAFF. The CDR3 bases are TGCGCCAGCAGCTTGGACGGGACAGCGAACACTGAAGCTTTCTTT.

This chain connects TRBV19 to TRBJ1-5, with no clear D. CDR1 is LNHDA and CDR2 is SQIVND in the germline V gene (reference sequence). The CDR3 has 15 residues. Between the trimmed V and J ends, which lost 4 bases and 1 base, there was a span of 11 bases. DNA for the CDR3: TGTGCCAGTAGTACCGGGGATCTCAGCAATCAGCCCCAGCATTTT. Translation: CASSTGDLSNQPQHF.

This clone was seen once. The chain uses TRBV5-5 and TRBJ2-5; 8 positions agree with TRBD1. The length of the CDR3 is 15 residues. Germline CDR1 SGHKS, CDR2 YYEKEE (reference sequence). The J segment lost 7 bases and the V segment lost 2 bases, leaving 10 bases of the junction unmatched. CDR3 in DNA: TGTGCCAGCAGCTTTCCGGGACAGGCGGTTCGGACCCAGTACTTC. Translation: CASSFPGQAVRTQYF.

This clone was observed a handful of times. The chain combines TRBV2 with TRBJ2-2, with 7 bases matching TRBD1. CDR1 and CDR2 from the germline V gene are SNHLY and FYNNEI. With V trimmed by 3 bases and J by 6 bases, 10 bases remained unmatched. CDR3 size: 16 residues. CDR3 coding DNA: TGTGCCAGCAGTGATAGTCTTAGACAGGGCCCCGGGGAGCTGTTTTTT. This gives the protein CASSDSLRQGPGELFF.

This sequence joins TRBV28 and TRBJ1-5; 7 bases map to TRBD1. Germline V gene data show CDR1 as MDHEN and CDR2 as SYDVKM. J was trimmed by 6 bases and V by 5 bases; bases with no gene match: 10. This CDR3 is built from 15 residues. The CDR3 DNA reads TGTGCCAGCAGTCCGGCACAGGGGAATCGTCAGCCCCAGCATTTT. It translates to CASSPAQGNRQPQHF.

A word on this clone: Relative to the germline gene, one junction end is altered; a read error may explain this. This chain joins TRBV30 and TRBJ1-2; 9 positions agree with TRBD1. Germline V CDR1 and CDR2: GTSNPN, SVGIG (reference sequence). The CDR3 consists of 16 residues. The chain's CDR3 is CAWTNTGDRAKYGYTF. The CDR3 nucleotides are TGTGCCTGGACTAACACCGGGGACAGGGCTAAGTATGGCTACACCTTC.

The chain joins TRBV2 to TRBJ1-2, with a tentative D call TRBD1 (5 bases). V shed 1 base and J shed 4 bases, with 10 bases lying between them. CDR1 SNHLY and CDR2 FYNNEI come from the germline V gene. The CDR3 covers 14 residues. CDR3 sequence: CASSEGDSFYGYTF. DNA of the CDR3: TGTGCCAGCAGTGAAGGCGACAGTTTCTATGGCTACACCTTC.

The rearrangement joins TRBV6-5 to TRBJ2-1, with D possibly being TRBD2 (5 bases). Trimming left V 6 bases short and J 5 bases short, with 14 bases between. The CDR3 is 14 amino acids. The germline CDR1 and CDR2 sequences are MNHEY and SVGAGI. CDR3: CASSLGAGNNEQFF. CDR3 bases: TGTGCCAGCAGCCTGGGAGCCGGGAACAATGAGCAGTTCTTC.

The V call is TRBV7-3, the J call TRBJ2-3; TRBD2 matches 15 bases. The germline CDR1 and CDR2 sequences are SGHTA and FQGTGA. V trimming: 5 bases; J trimming: 5 bases; junction bases outside the gene matches: 8. This CDR3 has 17 residues. The CDR3 reads CASSLGTSGGLRDTQYF. The CDR3, as DNA: TGTGCCAGCAGCCTTGGGACTAGCGGGGGGTTGAGAGATACGCAGTATTTT. Supplemented by reference TRBV7-3 and TRBJ2-3, the full variable domain reads GAGVSQTPSNKVTEKGKYVELRCDPISGHTALYWYRQSLGQGPEFLIYFQGTGAADDSGLPNDRFFAVRPEGSVSTLKIQRTERGDSAVYLCASSLGTSGGLRDTQYFGPGTRLTVL.

The V and J genes are TRBV24-1 and TRBJ1-3; D is unresolved. Germline CDR1 is KGHDR and CDR2 is SFDVKD. The CDR3 sequence is 14 residues long. The ends were cut back, 2 bases at V and 2 bases at J, with 6 bases in the middle. In DNA form, the CDR3 reads TGTGCCACCAGTGATTCGGAGGCTGGAAACACCATATATTTT. This gives the protein CATSDSEAGNTIYF.

This CDR3 reads CASSQATGSFTGELFF. The CDR3 region has the DNA TGCGCCAGCAGCCAAGCTACAGGCTCCTTCACCGGGGAGCTGTTTTTT. V usage is TRBV4-1 and J usage is TRBJ2-2; maybe TRBD1 (5 bases). Trimming took off 1 base at V and 4 bases at J, with 13 bases between the two ends. Per the germline V gene, CDR1 is MGHRA and CDR2 is YSYEKL. The CDR3 covers 16 residues.

The rearrangement uses TRBV7-3 and TRBJ1-1, with a weak D call TRBD1 (6 bases). The V gene's germline CDR1 is SGHTA and CDR2 FQGTGA. V lost 3 bases to trimming and J lost 9 bases, with 11 bases between them. This CDR3 has 12 residues. Here the CDR3 DNA reads TGTGCCAGCAGCTTTTCGGGGGGGCAAGCTTTCTTT. It encodes CASSFSGGQAFF. Full variable domain (rest looked up from reference TRBV7-3 and TRBJ1-1): GAGVSQTPSNKVTEKGKYVELRCDPISGHTALYWYRQSLGQGPEFLIYFQGTGAADDSGLPNDRFFAVRPEGSVSTLKIQRTERGDSAVYLCASSFSGGQAFFGQGTRLTVV.